This TCR beta chain comes out of a study of tumor-infiltrating lymphocytes in localized non-small cell lung cancer. The wider study: From each patient, both tumor and uninvolved lung, non-adjacent to tumor, were sampled.

Sequenced by immunoSEQ multiplex PCR; TCRdb stores in-frame clones only, minus some. The sample records 10,000 or so clones, around four fifths being singletons. The study's findings and limits: Not all patients were TCR sequenced, owing to tissue quantity.

V trimming: 1 base; J trimming: 1 base; junction bases outside the gene matches: 9. CDR3 size: 17 residues. Germline CDR1 reads LNHDA; CDR2 reads SQIVND (reference sequence). As to this clone: Its specificity is not known.

The receptor comes from a human donor with non-small cell lung cancer. Source material: uninvolved lung tissue not adjacent to the tumor. The chain carries TRBV19 and TRBJ1-1, with 7 bases that match TRBD1. The CDR3 sequence: CASSIARQGSPNTEAFF. The DNA for the CDR3 is TGTGCCAGTAGTATAGCGAGACAGGGAAGTCCGAACACTGAAGCTTTCTTT.